Only one count was recorded for the clone carrying this T cell receptor beta chain. The data belong to a study of blood T cell repertoires in COVID-19. In the study overall: In each case, the material was cDNA or gDNA derived from T cells, B-cell-depleted T cells, or PBMCs.

In the original processing: Estimation of nucleated cell counts was performed using reference gene primer amplification. Libraries were prepared by immunoSEQ multiplex PCR; TCRdb keeps only in-frame clonotypes and omits some of them. V and J calls plus clone size are reproduced from that table; the DNA served to infer D and trimming. The sample contains about 220,000 clones, 87% of which appear only once. Material: peripheral blood. The source of this sequence is a middle-aged man with active or convalescent COVID-19.

CDR3 amino acids: CASSLAGYAFEQYF. In DNA, the CDR3 is TGCGCCAGCAGCTTGGCGGGGTACGCCTTCGAGCAGTACTTC. This chain uses TRBV5-1 with TRBJ2-7, with a possible D match to TRBD2 (5 bases). Germline loops: CDR1 SGHRS, CDR2 YFSETQ. Trimming took 0 bases from V and 6 from J, leaving 13 bases between them. The CDR3 is 14 amino acids.